The sequence of this T cell receptor beta chain was determined in a study of T cells in Graves' hyperthyroidism and ophthalmopathy. Study-wide results and caveats: Among clonotypes expanded in thyroid above 0.001, most were also found in blood.

This clonotype was counted only a few times. What it binds is unknown. The source material, RNA transcripts, was used to amplify TCR beta CDR3 regions. HTBI primers were the set used in a first-round RT-PCR of the TCR CDR3. TCRdb passed the multiplex PCR reads through MiXCR, listing each CDR3 protein once. The sample lists about 200,000 distinct CDR3 sequences, around 16% occurring once. CDR1 LNHDA and CDR2 SQIVND come from the germline V gene (reference sequence). This CDR3 has 11 amino acids. V gave up 7 bases and J gave up 5 bases, with 9 bases separating them. Sequenced material: blood. This chain links TRBV19 with TRBJ2-7, with no clear D. This clonotype originated in a man aged 35 to 55 with Graves' hyperthyroidism. The CDR3 DNA is TGTGCCAGTATGTTTGGGAACGAGCAGTACTTC. Its protein is CASMFGNEQYF.